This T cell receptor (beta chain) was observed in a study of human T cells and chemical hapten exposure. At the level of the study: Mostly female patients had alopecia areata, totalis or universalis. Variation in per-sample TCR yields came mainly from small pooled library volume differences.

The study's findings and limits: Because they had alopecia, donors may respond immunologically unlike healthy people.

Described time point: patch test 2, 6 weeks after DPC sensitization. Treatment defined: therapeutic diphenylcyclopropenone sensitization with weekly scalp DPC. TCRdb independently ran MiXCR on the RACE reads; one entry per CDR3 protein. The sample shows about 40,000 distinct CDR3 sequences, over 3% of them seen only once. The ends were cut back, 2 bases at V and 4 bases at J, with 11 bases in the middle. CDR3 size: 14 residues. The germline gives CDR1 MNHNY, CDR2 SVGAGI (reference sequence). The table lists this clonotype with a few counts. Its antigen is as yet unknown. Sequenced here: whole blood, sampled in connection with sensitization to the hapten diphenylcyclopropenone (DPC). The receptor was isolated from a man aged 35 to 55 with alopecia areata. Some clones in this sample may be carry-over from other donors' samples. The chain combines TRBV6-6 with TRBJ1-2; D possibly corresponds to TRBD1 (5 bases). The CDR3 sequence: CASSYPQEFYGYTF. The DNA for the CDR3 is TGTGCCAGCAGTTACCCACAGGAGTTCTATGGCTACACCTTC.